These T cell receptor beta chains were read from a single sample in a study of shared clonotypes between healthy human individuals. Data came from immunoSEQ multiplex PCR; TCRdb stores just in-frame clones and leaves some out. In the table there are about 1 million clones, 60% to 80% of which are singletons. The specimen was memory CD4+ T cells sorted from blood. The receptors originated from a man younger than 30 in good health. Both conserved end residues are part of each CDR3. The order of the fields is J gene, D gene, clone size, V gene, CDR3 DNA, CDR3 protein. The D gene is left open where the match is weak. Some rows mark clone size as missing; the rest say once, few, many or name a class of expanded clone.

TRBJ2-2 | - | - | TRBV10-1 | TGCGCCAGCAGTACTCCAGGGTCGCCCGGGGAGCTGTTTTTT | CASSTPGSPGELFF
TRBJ2-1 | - | - | TRBV5-4 | TGTGCCAGCAGCTTAGGAGGTCGACTGGAGCAGTTCTTC | CASSLGGRLEQFF
TRBJ2-4 | TRBD1 | few | TRBV27 | TGTGCCAGCAGCCTACGTGGGGACAGGGTTGCCAAAAACATTCAGTACTTC | CASSLRGDRVAKNIQYF
TRBJ2-2 | TRBD2 | - | TRBV6-5 | TGTGCCAGCAGTTATGGCGCGGGGGTCCTCGGGGAGCTGTTTTTT | CASSYGAGVLGELFF
TRBJ1-4 | TRBD1 | many | TRBV30 | TGTGCCTGCGGACAGGGGTGGGGTGAAAAACTGTTTTTT | CACGQGWGEKLFF
TRBJ1-1 | - | - | TRBV5-5 | TGTGCCAGCAGCGCTCCGGGCCTAGAAGCTTTCTTT | CASSAPGLEAFF
TRBJ1-5 | - | - | TRBV9 | TGTGCCAGCAGCGCCGGGGAGGGTAGGGGCAATCAGCCCCAGCATTTT | CASSAGEGRGNQPQHF
TRBJ2-7 | - | - | TRBV18 | TGTGCCAGCTCACCGGGGACCATTAACTACGAGCAGTACTTC | CASSPGTINYEQYF
TRBJ2-1 | - | few | TRBV7-9 | TGTGCCAGCACCTGGGCCGGAGCCCACAATGAGCAGTTCTTC | CASTWAGAHNEQFF
TRBJ1-6 | - | - | TRBV11-1 | TGTGCCAGCAGCTTAACGGGCCGGGACTCTAATTCACCCCTCCACTTT | CASSLTGRDSNSPLHF
TRBJ2-5 | - | - | TRBV7-6 | TGTGCCAGCAGCTACCAGGGAACTAGAGAAGAGACCCAGTACTTC | CASSYQGTREETQYF
TRBJ1-3 | - | - | TRBV5-1 | TGCGCCAGCAGTCCGTCCGGAGTACTTGGAAACACCATATATTTT | CASSPSGVLGNTIYF
TRBJ1-3 | - | - | TRBV27 | TGTGCCAGCAGTTTACATCCGGGACAAGCCTCTGGAAACACCATATATTTT | CASSLHPGQASGNTIYF
TRBJ1-1 | - | - | TRBV6-5 | TGTGCCAGCAGTTACGGGAGGGGCACTGAAGCTTTCTTT | CASSYGRGTEAFF
TRBJ2-7 | TRBD1 | - | TRBV2 | TGTGCCAGCATTAAAGCCGGGACAGGGAGGTACGAGCAGTACTTC | CASIKAGTGRYEQYF
TRBJ1-2 | TRBD1 | - | TRBV5-4 | TGTGCCAGCAGCTTGGTACAGGGGGCGAGTGGCTACACCTTC | CASSLVQGASGYTF
TRBJ2-3 | - | - | TRBV18 | TGTGCCAGCTCACCACCTTCCACAGATACGCAGTATTTT | CASSPPSTDTQYF